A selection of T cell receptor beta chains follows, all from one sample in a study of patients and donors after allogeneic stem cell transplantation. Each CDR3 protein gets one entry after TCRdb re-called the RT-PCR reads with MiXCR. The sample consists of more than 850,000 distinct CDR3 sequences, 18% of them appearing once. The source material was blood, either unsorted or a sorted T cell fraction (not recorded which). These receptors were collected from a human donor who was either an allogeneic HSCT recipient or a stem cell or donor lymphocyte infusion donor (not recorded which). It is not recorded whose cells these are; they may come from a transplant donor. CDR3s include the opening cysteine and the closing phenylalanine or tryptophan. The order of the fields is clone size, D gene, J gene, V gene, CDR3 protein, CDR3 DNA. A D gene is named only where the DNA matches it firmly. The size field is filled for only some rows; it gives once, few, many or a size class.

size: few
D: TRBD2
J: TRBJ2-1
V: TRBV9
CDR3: CASSVASGGHNEQFF
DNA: TGTGCCAGCAGCGTAGCTAGCGGGGGGCACAATGAGCAGTTCTTC

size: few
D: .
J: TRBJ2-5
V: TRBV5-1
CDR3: CASSGGTVMPGETQYF
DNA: TGCGCCAGCAGCGGGGGGACAGTTATGCCAGGGGAGACCCAGTACTTC

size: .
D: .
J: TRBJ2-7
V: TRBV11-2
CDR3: CASSLGGSLVYEQYF
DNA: TGTGCCAGCAGCTTAGGGGGGAGTCTTGTCTACGAGCAGTACTTC

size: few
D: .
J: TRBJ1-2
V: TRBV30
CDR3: CASDSYTF
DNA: TGTGCCTCTGATAGCTACACCTTC

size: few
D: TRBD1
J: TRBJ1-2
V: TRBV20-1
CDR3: CSARKDRSFYGYTF
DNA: TGCAGTGCTAGAAAGGACAGGTCCTTCTATGGCTACACCTTC

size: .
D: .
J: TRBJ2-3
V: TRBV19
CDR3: CASSAGAPTDTQYF
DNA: TGTGCCAGTAGCGCAGGGGCCCCCACAGATACGCAGTATTTT

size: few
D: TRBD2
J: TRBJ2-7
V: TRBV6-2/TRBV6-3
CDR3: CASSYSTVSGIYEQYF
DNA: TGTGCCAGCAGTTACTCTACAGTTAGCGGGATATACGAGCAGTACTTC

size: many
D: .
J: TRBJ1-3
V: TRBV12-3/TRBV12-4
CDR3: CASNSPGNSGNTIYF
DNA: TGTGCCAGCAACTCCCCCGGCAACTCTGGAAACACCATATATTTT

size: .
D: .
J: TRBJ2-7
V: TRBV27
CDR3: CASSDSRSYEQYF
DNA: TGTGCCAGCAGTGACTCCCGATCCTACGAGCAGTACTTC

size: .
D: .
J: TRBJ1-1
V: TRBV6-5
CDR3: CASSYGDLNTEAFF
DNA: TGTGCCAGCAGTTACGGGGACCTGAACACTGAAGCTTTCTTT

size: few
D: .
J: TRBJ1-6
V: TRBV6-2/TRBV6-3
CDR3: CASSYPGQGRSPLHF
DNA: TGTGCCAGCAGTTATCCCGGTCAGGGCAGATCACCCCTCCACTTT

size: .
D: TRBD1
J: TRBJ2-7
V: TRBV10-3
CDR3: CAYAVDRSNEQYF
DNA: TGTGCCTACGCGGTGGACAGGAGCAACGAGCAGTACTTC

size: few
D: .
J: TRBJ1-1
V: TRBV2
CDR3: CASSVLESFEAFF
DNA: TGTGCCAGCAGTGTGCTGGAAAGTTTTGAAGCTTTCTTT

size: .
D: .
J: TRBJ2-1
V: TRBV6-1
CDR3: CASRLRDSRRDEQFF
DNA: TGTGCCAGCAGACTCCGGGACTCAAGGCGGGATGAGCAGTTCTTC

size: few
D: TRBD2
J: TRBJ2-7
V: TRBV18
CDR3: CASVGGTSAYEQYF
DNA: TGTGCCAGTGTTGGCGGGACTAGCGCCTACGAGCAGTACTTC

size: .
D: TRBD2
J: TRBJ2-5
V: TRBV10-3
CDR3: CATQRELAQETQYF
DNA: TGCGCGACCCAGCGGGAGTTGGCACAAGAGACCCAGTACTTC

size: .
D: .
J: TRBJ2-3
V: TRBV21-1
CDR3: CASSPRPREDTQYF
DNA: TGTGCCAGCAGCCCACGTCCCAGGGAGGATACGCAGTATTTT

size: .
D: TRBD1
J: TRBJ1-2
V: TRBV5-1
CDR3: CASSLEGQGFVYGYTF
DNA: TGCGCCAGCAGCTTGGAGGGACAGGGGTTCGTCTATGGCTACACCTTC

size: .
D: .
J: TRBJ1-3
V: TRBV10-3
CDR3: CAIGAGSVSGNTIYF
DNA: TGTGCCATCGGGGCAGGGAGCGTTTCAGGAAACACCATATATTTT

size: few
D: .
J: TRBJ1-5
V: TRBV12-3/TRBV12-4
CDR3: CASSLIPSNQPQHF
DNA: TGTGCCAGCAGTTTAATTCCTAGCAATCAGCCCCAGCATTTT

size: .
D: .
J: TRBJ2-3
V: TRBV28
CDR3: CASSAFDTKLTDTQYF
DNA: TGTGCCAGCAGTGCCTTCGACACGAAGCTCACAGATACGCAGTATTTT

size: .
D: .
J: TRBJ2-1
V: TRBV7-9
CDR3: CASSLEGGSGQFF
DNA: TGTGCCAGCAGCTTAGAGGGTGGTAGCGGGCAGTTCTTC

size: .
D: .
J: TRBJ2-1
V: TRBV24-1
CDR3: CATSDSGRGSYNEQFF
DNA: TGTGCCACCAGTGATTCTGGGCGCGGGTCCTACAATGAGCAGTTCTTC

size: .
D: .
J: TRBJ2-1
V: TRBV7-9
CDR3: CASSLDPGQGGNNEQFF
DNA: TGTGCCAGCAGCTTAGACCCCGGGCAGGGTGGGAACAATGAGCAGTTCTTC

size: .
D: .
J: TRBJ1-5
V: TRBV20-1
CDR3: CSAHQGTNQPQHF
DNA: TGCAGTGCCCATCAGGGTACCAATCAGCCCCAGCATTTT

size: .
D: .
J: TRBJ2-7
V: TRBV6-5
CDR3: CASRHTYEQYF
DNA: TGTGCCAGCAGACATACCTACGAGCAGTACTTC

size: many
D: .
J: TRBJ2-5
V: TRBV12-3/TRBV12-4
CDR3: CASTLGGEWETQYF
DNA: TGTGCCAGCACCCTAGGGGGAGAGTGGGAGACCCAGTACTTC

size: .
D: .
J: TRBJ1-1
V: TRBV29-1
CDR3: CSVDQGLGTEAFF
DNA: TGCAGCGTGGACCAGGGTTTGGGCACTGAAGCTTTCTTT

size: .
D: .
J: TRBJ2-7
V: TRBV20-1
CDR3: CSALDLQGGYEQYF
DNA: TGCAGTGCTCTCGATCTACAGGGGGGGTACGAGCAGTACTTC

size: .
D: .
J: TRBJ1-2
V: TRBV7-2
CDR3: CASSLAERDYGYTF
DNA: TGTGCCAGCAGCTTGGCTGAGAGAGATTATGGCTACACCTTC

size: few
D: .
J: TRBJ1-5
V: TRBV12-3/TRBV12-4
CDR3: CASSRGAFNQPQHF
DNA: TGTGCCAGCAGTAGGGGCGCCTTCAATCAGCCCCAGCATTTT

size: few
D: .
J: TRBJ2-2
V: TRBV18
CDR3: CASSAGRTNTGELFF
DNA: TGTGCCAGCTCCGCGGGACGGACGAACACCGGGGAGCTGTTTTTT

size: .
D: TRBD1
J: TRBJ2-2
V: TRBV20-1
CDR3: CSATDRGNTGELFF
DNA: TGCAGTGCCACCGACAGGGGTAACACCGGGGAGCTGTTTTTT

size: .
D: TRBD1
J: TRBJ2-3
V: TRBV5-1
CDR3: CASSRAPARQGSGTDTQYF
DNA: TGCGCCAGCAGCCGAGCCCCCGCAAGACAGGGGAGCGGGACAGATACGCAGTATTTT

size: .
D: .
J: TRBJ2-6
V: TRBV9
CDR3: CASSVERPRGANVLTF
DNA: TGTGCCAGCAGCGTCGAGAGACCTAGGGGGGCCAACGTCCTGACTTTC

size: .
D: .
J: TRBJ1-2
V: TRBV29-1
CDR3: CSVPLSTGSTAGYTF
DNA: TGCAGCGTCCCCCTGTCGACGGGATCTACGGCTGGCTACACCTTC

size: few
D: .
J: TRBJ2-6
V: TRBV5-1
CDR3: CASSLVVVSGANVLTF
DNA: TGCGCCAGCAGCTTGGTGGTGGTCTCTGGGGCCAACGTCCTGACTTTC

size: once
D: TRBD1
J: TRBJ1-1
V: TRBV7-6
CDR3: CASSSLVPGTGNTEAFF
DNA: TGTGCCAGCAGCAGCTTAGTACCCGGGACAGGGAACACTGAAGCTTTCTTT

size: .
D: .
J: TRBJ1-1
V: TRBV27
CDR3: CASSYSKRGATEAFF
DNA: TGTGCCAGCAGCTACTCGAAAAGGGGGGCCACTGAAGCTTTCTTT

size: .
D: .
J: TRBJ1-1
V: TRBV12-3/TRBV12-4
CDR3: CASSLIRKNTEAFF
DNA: TGTGCCAGCAGTTTAATACGGAAGAACACTGAAGCTTTCTTT

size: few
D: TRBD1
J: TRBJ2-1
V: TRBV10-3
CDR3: CAISGGQGVNEQFF
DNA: TGTGCCATCAGTGGGGGACAGGGCGTCAATGAGCAGTTCTTC

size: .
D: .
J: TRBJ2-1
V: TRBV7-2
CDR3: CASSPRGQSEQFF
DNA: TGTGCCAGCAGCCCTCGGGGTCAATCTGAGCAGTTCTTC

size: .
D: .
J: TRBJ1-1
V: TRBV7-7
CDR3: CASSLGPETEAFF
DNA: TGTGCCAGCAGCTTAGGCCCGGAGACAGAAGCTTTCTTT

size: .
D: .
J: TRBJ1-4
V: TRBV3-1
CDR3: CASSQEVKFSNEKLFF
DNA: TGTGCCAGCAGCCAGGAGGTGAAGTTCTCTAATGAAAAACTGTTTTTT

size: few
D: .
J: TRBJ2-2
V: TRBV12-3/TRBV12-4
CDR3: CASSWTGHGELFF
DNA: TGTGCCAGCAGTTGGACTGGTCACGGGGAGCTGTTTTTT

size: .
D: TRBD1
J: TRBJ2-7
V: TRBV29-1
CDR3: CSVEGTGTAYEQYF
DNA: TGCAGCGTTGAAGGGACAGGGACGGCCTACGAGCAGTACTTC

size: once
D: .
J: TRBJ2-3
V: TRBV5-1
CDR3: CASSLVPVTDTQYF
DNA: TGCGCCAGCAGCTTGGTACCTGTCACAGATACGCAGTATTTT

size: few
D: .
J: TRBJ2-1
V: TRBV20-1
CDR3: CSASSVTLSYNEQFF
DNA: TGCAGTGCTTCCAGCGTTACACTATCCTACAATGAGCAGTTCTTC

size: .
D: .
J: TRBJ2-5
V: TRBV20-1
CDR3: CSARMLAGETQYF
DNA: TGCAGTGCTAGGATGCTAGCTGGAGAGACCCAGTACTTC

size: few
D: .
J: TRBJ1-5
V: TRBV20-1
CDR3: CSARYPDSNQPQHF
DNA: TGCAGTGCTAGATATCCGGATAGCAATCAGCCCCAGCATTTT

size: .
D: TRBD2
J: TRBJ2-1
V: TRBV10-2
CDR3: CASCKWTSGRCNEQFF
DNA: TGCGCCAGCTGTAAGTGGACTAGCGGGAGGTGCAATGAGCAGTTCTTC

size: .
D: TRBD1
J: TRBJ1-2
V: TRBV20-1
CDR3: CSARGRGGGYTF
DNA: TGCAGTGCTAGGGGCAGGGGGGGTGGCTACACCTTC

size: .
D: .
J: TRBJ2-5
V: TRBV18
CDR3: CASSPQRTETQYF
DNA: TGTGCCAGCTCACCTCAGAGGACAGAGACCCAGTACTTC

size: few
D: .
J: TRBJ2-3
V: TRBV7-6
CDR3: CASSLDMDRSYSTDTQYF
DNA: TGTGCCAGCAGCTTAGATATGGACCGTTCTTACAGCACAGATACGCAGTATTTT

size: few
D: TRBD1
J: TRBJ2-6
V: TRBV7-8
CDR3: CASSLYRGQLGHSGANVLTF
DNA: TGTGCCAGCAGCTTATACAGGGGGCAACTTGGGCACTCTGGGGCCAACGTCCTGACTTTC